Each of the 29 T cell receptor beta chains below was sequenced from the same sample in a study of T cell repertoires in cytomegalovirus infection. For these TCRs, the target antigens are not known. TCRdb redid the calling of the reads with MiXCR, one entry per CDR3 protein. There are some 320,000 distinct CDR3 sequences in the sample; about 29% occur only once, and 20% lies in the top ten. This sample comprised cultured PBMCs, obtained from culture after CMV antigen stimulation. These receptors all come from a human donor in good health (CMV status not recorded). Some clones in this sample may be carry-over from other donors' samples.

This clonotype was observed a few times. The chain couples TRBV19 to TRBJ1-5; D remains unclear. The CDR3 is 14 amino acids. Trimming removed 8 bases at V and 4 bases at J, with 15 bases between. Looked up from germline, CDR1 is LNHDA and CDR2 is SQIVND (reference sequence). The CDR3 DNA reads TGTGCCAGTCGGCCTGGCGCCGTAAATCAGCCCCAGCATTTT. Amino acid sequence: CASRPGAVNQPQHF.

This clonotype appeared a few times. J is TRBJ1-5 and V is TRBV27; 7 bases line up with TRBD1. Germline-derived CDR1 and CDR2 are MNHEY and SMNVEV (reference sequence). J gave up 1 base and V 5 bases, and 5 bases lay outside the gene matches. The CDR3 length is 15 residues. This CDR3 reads CASSRDRTSNQPQHF. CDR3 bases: TGTGCCAGCAGTAGGGACAGAACAAGCAATCAGCCCCAGCATTTT.

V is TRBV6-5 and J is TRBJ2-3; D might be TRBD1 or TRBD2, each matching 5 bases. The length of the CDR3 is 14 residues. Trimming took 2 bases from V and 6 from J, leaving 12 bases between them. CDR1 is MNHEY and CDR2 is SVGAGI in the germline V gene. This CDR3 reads CASSYAGAPDTQYF. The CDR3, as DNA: TGTGCCAGCAGTTACGCCGGGGCTCCCGATACGCAGTATTTT.

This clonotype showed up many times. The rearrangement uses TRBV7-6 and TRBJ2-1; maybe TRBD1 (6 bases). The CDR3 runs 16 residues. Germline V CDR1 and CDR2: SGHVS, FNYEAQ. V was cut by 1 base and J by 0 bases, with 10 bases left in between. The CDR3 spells CASSLEGVSSYNEQFF. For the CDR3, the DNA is TGTGCCAGCAGCTTAGAGGGGGTAAGCTCCTACAATGAGCAGTTCTTC.

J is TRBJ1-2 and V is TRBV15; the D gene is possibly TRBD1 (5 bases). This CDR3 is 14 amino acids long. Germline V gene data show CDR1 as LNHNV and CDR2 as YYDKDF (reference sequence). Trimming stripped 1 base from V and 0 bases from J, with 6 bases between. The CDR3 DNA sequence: TGTGCCACCAGCAGAGGACAGACTAACTATGGCTACACCTTC. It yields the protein CATSRGQTNYGYTF.

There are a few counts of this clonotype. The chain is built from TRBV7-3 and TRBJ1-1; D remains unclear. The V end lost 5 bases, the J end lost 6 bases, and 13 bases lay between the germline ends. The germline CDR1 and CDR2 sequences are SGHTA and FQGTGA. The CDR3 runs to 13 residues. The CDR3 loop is CASSVNQVAEAFF. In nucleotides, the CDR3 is TGTGCCAGCAGCGTCAACCAGGTCGCTGAAGCTTTCTTT. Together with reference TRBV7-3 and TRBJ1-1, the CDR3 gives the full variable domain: GAGVSQTPSNKVTEKGKYVELRCDPISGHTALYWYRQSLGQGPEFLIYFQGTGAADDSGLPNDRFFAVRPEGSVSTLKIQRTERGDSAVYLCASSVNQVAEAFFGQGTRLTVV.

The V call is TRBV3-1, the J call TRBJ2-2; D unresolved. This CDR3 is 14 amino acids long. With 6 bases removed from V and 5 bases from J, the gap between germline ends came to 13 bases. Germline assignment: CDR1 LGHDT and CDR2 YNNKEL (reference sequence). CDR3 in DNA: TGTGCCAGCAGGCACGATACGGGTACCGGGGAGCTGTTTTTT. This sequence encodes CASRHDTGTGELFF.

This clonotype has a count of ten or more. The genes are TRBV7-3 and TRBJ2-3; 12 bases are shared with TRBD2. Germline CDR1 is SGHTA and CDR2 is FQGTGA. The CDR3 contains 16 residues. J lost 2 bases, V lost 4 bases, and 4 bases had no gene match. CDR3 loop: CASSSRTSGTTDTQYF. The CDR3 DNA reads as TGTGCCAGCAGCTCAAGGACTAGCGGGACCACAGATACGCAGTATTTT.

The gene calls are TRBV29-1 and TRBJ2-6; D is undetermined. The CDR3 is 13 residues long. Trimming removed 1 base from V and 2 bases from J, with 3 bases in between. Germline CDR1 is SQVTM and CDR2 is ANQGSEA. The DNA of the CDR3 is TGCAGCGTTGAAGGGACTGGGGCCAACGTCCTGACTTTC. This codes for CSVEGTGANVLTF. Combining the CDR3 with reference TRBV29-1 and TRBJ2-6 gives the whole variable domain SAVISQKPSRDICQRGTSLTIQCQVDSQVTMMFWYRQQPGQSLTLIATANQGSEATYESGFVIDKFPISRPNLTFSTLTVSNMSPEDSSIYLCSVEGTGANVLTFGAGSRLTVL.

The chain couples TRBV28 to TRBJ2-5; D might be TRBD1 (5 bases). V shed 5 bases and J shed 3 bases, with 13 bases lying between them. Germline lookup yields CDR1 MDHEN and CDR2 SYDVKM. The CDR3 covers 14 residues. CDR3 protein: CASSITGLEETQYF. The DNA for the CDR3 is TGTGCCAGCAGTATCACAGGTTTGGAAGAGACCCAGTACTTC.

The CDR3 loop reads CSARDMLLGTDTQYF. The CDR3, as DNA: TGCAGTGCTAGAGATATGTTGTTGGGCACAGATACGCAGTATTTT. J is TRBJ2-3 and V is TRBV20-1; no definite D call. Trimming cost V 0 bases and J 1 base, with 11 bases left between them. The V gene's germline CDR1 is DFQATT and CDR2 SNEGSKA (reference sequence). The CDR3 totals 15 residues.

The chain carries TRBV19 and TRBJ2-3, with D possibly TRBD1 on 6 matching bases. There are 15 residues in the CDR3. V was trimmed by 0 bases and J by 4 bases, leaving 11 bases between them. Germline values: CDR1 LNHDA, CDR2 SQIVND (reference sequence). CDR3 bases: TGTGCCAGTAGTATAGACGGACAGAAATCAGATACGCAGTATTTT. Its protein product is CASSIDGQKSDTQYF.

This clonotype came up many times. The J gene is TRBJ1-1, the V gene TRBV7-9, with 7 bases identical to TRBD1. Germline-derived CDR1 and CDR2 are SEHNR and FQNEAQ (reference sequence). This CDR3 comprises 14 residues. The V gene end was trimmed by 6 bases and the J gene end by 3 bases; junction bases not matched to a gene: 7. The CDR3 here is CASRFTGDHTEAFF. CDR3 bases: TGTGCCAGCAGATTTACAGGGGATCACACTGAAGCTTTCTTT.

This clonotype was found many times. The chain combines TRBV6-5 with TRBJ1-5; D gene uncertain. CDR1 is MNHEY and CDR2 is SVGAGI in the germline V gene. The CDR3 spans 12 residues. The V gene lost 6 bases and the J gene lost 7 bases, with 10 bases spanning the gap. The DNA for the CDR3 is TGTGCCAGCAGCTCGGTTGGACAGCCCCAGCATTTT. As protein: CASSSVGQPQHF.

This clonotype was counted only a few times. CDR3 nucleotide sequence: TGTGCCAGCAGTTCCCGCCGGTTCTCTGGAAACACCATATATTTT. Its protein product is CASSSRRFSGNTIYF. The chain employs TRBV12-3 or TRBV12-4 and TRBJ1-3; D gene unclear. The CDR3 is 15 amino acids. The V end was cut by 4 bases, the J end by 0 bases, with 10 bases between.

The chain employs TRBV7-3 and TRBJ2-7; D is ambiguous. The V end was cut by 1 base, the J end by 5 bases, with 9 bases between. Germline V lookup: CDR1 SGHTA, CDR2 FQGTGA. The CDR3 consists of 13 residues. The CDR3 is CASSLNNDHEQYF. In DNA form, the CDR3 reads TGTGCCAGCAGCTTAAATAATGACCACGAGCAGTACTTC.

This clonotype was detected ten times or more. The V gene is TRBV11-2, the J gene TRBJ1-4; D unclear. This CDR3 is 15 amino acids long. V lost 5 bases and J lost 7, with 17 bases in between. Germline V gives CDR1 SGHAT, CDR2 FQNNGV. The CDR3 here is CASSPRGAQGEKLFF. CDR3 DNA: TGTGCCAGCAGCCCCCGGGGAGCACAAGGTGAAAAACTGTTTTTT.

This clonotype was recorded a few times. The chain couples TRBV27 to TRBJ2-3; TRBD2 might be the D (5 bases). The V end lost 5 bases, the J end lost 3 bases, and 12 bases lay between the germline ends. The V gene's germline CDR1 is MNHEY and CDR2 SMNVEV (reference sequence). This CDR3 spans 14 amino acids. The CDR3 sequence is CASSLRTVTDTQYF. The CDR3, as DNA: TGTGCCAGCAGTCTCCGGACTGTGACAGATACGCAGTATTTT.

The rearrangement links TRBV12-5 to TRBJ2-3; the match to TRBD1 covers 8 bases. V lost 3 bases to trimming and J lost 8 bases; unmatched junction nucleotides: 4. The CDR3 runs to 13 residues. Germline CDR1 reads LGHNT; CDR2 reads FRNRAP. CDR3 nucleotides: TGTGCTAGTGGTTTAGACAGGGGCGGTACGCAGTATTTT. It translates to CASGLDRGGTQYF.

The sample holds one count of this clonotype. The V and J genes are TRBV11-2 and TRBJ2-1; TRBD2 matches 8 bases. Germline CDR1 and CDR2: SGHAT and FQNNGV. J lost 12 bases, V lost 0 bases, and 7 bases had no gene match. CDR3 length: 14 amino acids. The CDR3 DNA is TGTGCCAGCAGCTTAGAGAGAACTAGCGGCTTGCAGTTCTTC. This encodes CASSLERTSGLQFF.

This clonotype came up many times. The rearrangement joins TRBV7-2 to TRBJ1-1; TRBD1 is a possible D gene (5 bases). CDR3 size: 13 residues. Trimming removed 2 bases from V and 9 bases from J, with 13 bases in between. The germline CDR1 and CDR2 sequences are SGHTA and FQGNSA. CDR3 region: CASSLTTDSQAFF. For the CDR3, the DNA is TGTGCCAGCAGCTTAACGACAGATAGCCAAGCTTTCTTT.

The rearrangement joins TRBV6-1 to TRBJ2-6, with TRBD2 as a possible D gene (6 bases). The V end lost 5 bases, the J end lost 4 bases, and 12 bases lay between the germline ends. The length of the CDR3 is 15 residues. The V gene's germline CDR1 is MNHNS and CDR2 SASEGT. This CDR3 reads CASSRDSTGANVLTF. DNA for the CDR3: TGTGCCAGCAGTCGGGACTCTACCGGGGCCAACGTCCTGACTTTC.

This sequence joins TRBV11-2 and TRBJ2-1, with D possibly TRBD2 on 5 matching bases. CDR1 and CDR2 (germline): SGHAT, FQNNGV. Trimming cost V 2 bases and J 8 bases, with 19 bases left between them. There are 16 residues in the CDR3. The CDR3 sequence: CASSLLLTRLGDEQFF. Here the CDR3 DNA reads TGTGCCAGCAGCTTACTCTTAACTAGACTCGGTGATGAGCAGTTCTTC. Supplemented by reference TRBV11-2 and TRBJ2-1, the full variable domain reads EAGVAQSPRYKIIEKRQSVAFWCNPISGHATLYWYQQILGQGPKLLIQFQNNGVVDDSQLPKDRFSAERLKGVDSTLKIQPAKLEDSAVYLCASSLLLTRLGDEQFFGPGTRLTVL.

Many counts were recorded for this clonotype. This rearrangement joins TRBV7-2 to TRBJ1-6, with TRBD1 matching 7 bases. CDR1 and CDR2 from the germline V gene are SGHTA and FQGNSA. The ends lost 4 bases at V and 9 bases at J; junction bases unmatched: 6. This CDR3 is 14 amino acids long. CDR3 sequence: CASSSGQEFSPLHF. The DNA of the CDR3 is TGTGCCAGCAGCTCAGGACAGGAATTTTCACCCCTCCACTTT.

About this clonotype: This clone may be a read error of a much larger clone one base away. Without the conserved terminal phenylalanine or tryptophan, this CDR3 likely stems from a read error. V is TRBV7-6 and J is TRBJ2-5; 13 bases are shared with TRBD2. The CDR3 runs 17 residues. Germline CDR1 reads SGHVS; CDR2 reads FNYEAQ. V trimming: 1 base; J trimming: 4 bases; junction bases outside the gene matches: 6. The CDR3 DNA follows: TGTGCCAGCAGCTTAGGGGTGACTAGCGGGAGGTCAGAGACCCAGTACTCC. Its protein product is CASSLGVTSGRSETQYS.

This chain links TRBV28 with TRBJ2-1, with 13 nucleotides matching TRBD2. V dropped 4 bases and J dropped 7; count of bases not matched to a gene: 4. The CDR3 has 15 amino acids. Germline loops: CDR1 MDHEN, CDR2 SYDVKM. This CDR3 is CASSSGTSGVNEQFF. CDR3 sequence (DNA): TGTGCCAGCAGTTCCGGGACTAGCGGGGTGAATGAGCAGTTCTTC.

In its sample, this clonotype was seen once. CDR3 coding DNA: TGTGCCAGCAGCCTCCGGGACAGATTACCCCCCCTCCACTTT. Encoded protein: CASSLRDRLPPLHF. This sequence joins TRBV5-5 and TRBJ1-6; 7 bases are a match to TRBD1. Per the germline V gene, CDR1 is SGHKS and CDR2 is YYEKEE (reference sequence). Unmatched junction bases numbered 11, after V lost 4 bases and J lost 13 bases. CDR3 size: 14 residues. Full variable domain (outside the CDR3, taken from reference TRBV5-5 and TRBJ1-6): DAGVTQSPTHLIKTRGQQVTLRCSPISGHKSVSWYQQVLGQGPQFIFQYYEKEERGRGNFPDRFSARQFPNYSSELNVNALLLGDSALYLCASSLRDRLPPLHFGNGTRLTVT.

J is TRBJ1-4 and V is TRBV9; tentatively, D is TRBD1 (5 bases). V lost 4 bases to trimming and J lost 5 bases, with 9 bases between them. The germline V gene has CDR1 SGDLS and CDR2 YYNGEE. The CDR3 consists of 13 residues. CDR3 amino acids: CASSLDRNEKLFF. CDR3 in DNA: TGTGCCAGCAGCCTTGACAGAAATGAAAAACTGTTTTTT.

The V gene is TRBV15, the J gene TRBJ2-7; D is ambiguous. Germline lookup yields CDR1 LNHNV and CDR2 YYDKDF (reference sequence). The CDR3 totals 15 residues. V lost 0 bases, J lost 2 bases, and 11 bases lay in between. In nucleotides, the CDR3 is TGTGCCACCAGCAGAGATAGGAGCAGCCCCTACGAGCAGTACTTC. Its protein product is CATSRDRSSPYEQYF.